A selection of T cell receptor beta chains follows, all from one sample in a study of long-term antiretroviral therapy in people with HIV. Produced via immunoSEQ multiplex PCR; TCRdb's table is partial and in-frame only. The sample includes 20,000 to 30,000 clones, 86% seen only once; the top ten take about a sixth. The sample here was unsorted PBMCs, taken 1.2 years after starting antiretroviral therapy. The source is a man aged 50-59 years with HIV. Both conserved end residues are part of each CDR3. A D gene is named only where the DNA matches it firmly. Expanded clones get a size class; other rows say once, few or many, or leave the size out.

CDR3 DNA | CDR3 protein | D gene | J gene | V gene | clone size
TGTGCCAGCTCACCACCGCTTGACCCCATATATGGCTACACCTTC | CASSPPLDPIYGYTF | - | TRBJ1-2 | TRBV18 | once
TGCGCCAGCAGCTTCGACGGCGGTAATTCACCCCTCCACTTT | CASSFDGGNSPLHF | - | TRBJ1-6 | TRBV5-1 | -
TGCGCCAGCAGCCAAGCAGGTGGGGGAATTAATGAAAAACTGTTTTTT | CASSQAGGGINEKLFF | - | TRBJ1-4 | TRBV4-1 | -
TGTGCCAGCAGTTACCGACAGGGAATCGGGGAAAAACTGTTTTTT | CASSYRQGIGEKLFF | TRBD1 | TRBJ1-4 | TRBV6-5 | -
TGTGCCAGCAGCCTGACAGGGGCCGAGCAGTACTTC | CASSLTGAEQYF | TRBD1 | TRBJ2-7 | TRBV7-9 | -
TGTGCCAGCAGCTTACTAGCGGGGCAAGAGACCCAGTACTTC | CASSLLAGQETQYF | TRBD2 | TRBJ2-5 | TRBV9 | once
TGCGCCAGCAGCCAAACCTCCGACAGGTCTAACTATGGCTACACCTTC | CASSQTSDRSNYGYTF | - | TRBJ1-2 | TRBV4-3 | -
TGTGCCAGTAGTACCTCACAGGGGTTGGACATTCAGTACTTC | CASSTSQGLDIQYF | TRBD1 | TRBJ2-4 | TRBV19 | once
TGCGCCAGCAGTCGACTACCCCAAGAGACCCAGTACTTC | CASSRLPQETQYF | - | TRBJ2-5 | TRBV4-1 | -
TGTGCCAGCAGTGACGGGAGGGATGCAGATACGCAGTATTTT | CASSDGRDADTQYF | TRBD2 | TRBJ2-3 | TRBV6-4 | -
TGTGCCAGCAGTTACTCGGGGGTTCCGACTAATGAAAAACTGTTTTTT | CASSYSGVPTNEKLFF | - | TRBJ1-4 | TRBV6-5 | -
TGTGCCAGCGGAAAGAGGGACTTATCCTCCTACAATGAGCAGTTCTTC | CASGKRDLSSYNEQFF | - | TRBJ2-1 | TRBV7-9 | -
TGCGCCAGCAGCCGAAGTGGGGAGGAACTGTTTTTT | CASSRSGEELFF | - | TRBJ1-4 | TRBV4-1 | once
TGTGCCTGGAGTGTTGAGGGTGGGACAGGGCACGAGCAGTACTTC | CAWSVEGGTGHEQYF | TRBD1 | TRBJ2-7 | TRBV30 | -
TGTGCTTTGAGGTCGGCCCGAAACACCATATATTTT | CALRSARNTIYF | - | TRBJ1-3 | TRBV30 | -
TGTGCCAGCACTCCTTCCCCGGGGGCTAGCAATCAGCCCCAGCATTTT | CASTPSPGASNQPQHF | - | TRBJ1-5 | TRBV2 | -
TGTGCCAGCAGTTTATGGCTAGCGGGCGTAGGCGAGCAGTACTTC | CASSLWLAGVGEQYF | TRBD2 | TRBJ2-7 | TRBV28 | -
TGTGCCAGCAGCTTGAGATGGACTAGCGGGGGAGAGCAGTACTTC | CASSLRWTSGGEQYF | TRBD2 | TRBJ2-7 | TRBV5-4 | once
TGTGCCAGCAGCCACGGGACAGGGGCTGACGGCTACACCTTC | CASSHGTGADGYTF | TRBD1 | TRBJ1-2 | TRBV11-3 | -
TGTGCCAGCAGTTTTAGGGGTTCACCCCTCCACTTT | CASSFRGSPLHF | - | TRBJ1-6 | TRBV27 | -
TGCGCCAGCAGCTTGGAGCCAGGGGGCTCCTACGAGCAGTACTTC | CASSLEPGGSYEQYF | TRBD1 | TRBJ2-7 | TRBV5-1 | -
TGTGCCAGCAGCCGTCTCAGGGGCCTAAGGGACATTCAGTACTTC | CASSRLRGLRDIQYF | - | TRBJ2-4 | TRBV28 | few
TGTGCCAGCAGACAAAGGGAGACCCAGTACTTC | CASRQRETQYF | - | TRBJ2-5 | TRBV6-6 | -
TGTGCCAGCAGAGGCCTGTGGACGCTGGCGACGACTCCAGGCTACACCTTC | CASRGLWTLATTPGYTF | - | TRBJ1-2 | TRBV11-2 | -
TGTGCCAGCAGCCTACGTTTCAAGGGCGAGCAGTACTTC | CASSLRFKGEQYF | - | TRBJ2-7 | TRBV7-2 | -
TGTGCCAGCAGTCGACAGAGCAATCAGCCCCAGCATTTT | CASSRQSNQPQHF | - | TRBJ1-5 | TRBV6-5 | -
TGTGCCAGCAGCTCGGGCAGCAGAGATACGCAGTATTTT | CASSSGSRDTQYF | - | TRBJ2-3 | TRBV11-2 | -
TGTGCCAGCAGTCCCGCGGACTACTATGGCTACACCTTC | CASSPADYYGYTF | - | TRBJ1-2 | TRBV6-6 | -
TGTGCCAGCAGCGAAGAGGGGTGGGAAAACACCATATATTTT | CASSEEGWENTIYF | - | TRBJ1-3 | TRBV9 | -
TGTGCCAGCAGCTCGATCCGTCGGGGGGGCCTGAGCAATGAGCAGTTCTTC | CASSSIRRGGLSNEQFF | TRBD2 | TRBJ2-1 | TRBV11-2 | -
TGTGCCAGCAGCCCGGACAGGGGGACTGAAGCTTTCTTT | CASSPDRGTEAFF | TRBD1 | TRBJ1-1 | TRBV11-1 | -